The clone carrying this TCR beta chain was observed a handful of times. The antigen is not known. The data derive from a study of T cell responses to AZD1222 COVID-19 vaccine. Whole-study context: Samples with a second dose at about 4 or about 12 weeks were pooled together. The study, taken as a whole, reports: Females made up more of the donors, who were largely white British, and clonal diversity may have come out too low. Nearly half of spike-specific TCRs reportedly go after variant regions that carry no mutations. Spike-specific TCR breadth and depth went up after people got two AZD1222 doses.

The germline CDR1 and CDR2 sequences are MGHRA and YSYEKL. Trimming pared 0 bases from V and 6 bases from J, leaving 14 bases between. The CDR3 has 16 residues. Sequenced by immunoSEQ multiplex PCR; TCRdb stores in-frame clones only, minus some. This sample has some 150,000 clones, with about 86% found just once. V and J are TRBV4-1 and TRBJ2-2; perhaps TRBD2 as D (6 bases). The specimen comprised peripheral blood, sampled on day 0 of AZD1222 vaccination. This clonotype was obtained from an adult in good health. The CDR3 reads CASSQDQELASGELFF. The CDR3 DNA reads TGCGCCAGCAGCCAAGATCAGGAACTAGCATCCGGGGAGCTGTTTTTT.